Listed below are T cell receptor beta chains from one sample, sequenced in a study of T cell changes during pregnancy in multiple sclerosis. TCRdb's table, derived via immunoSEQ multiplex PCR, lists solely in-frame clones and lacks some. In the table there are tens of thousands of clones, roughly nine tenths of which are singletons. This specimen was peripheral blood, taken before pregnancy. These receptors all come from a female donor with multiple sclerosis, enrolled in a pregnancy study. The CDR3 runs from the conserved cysteine through the conserved F or W. Fields, in order: V gene, J gene, D gene, clone size, CDR3 protein, CDR3 DNA. D genes are given only for firm matches. Size tells how often a clone was seen (once, few, many) or the class of an expanded clone, and some rows leave it out.

v_gene: TRBV9
j_gene: TRBJ1-3
d_gene: TRBD1
abundance: NA
CDR3aa: CASSSLGQGGNTIYF
CDR3nt: TGTGCCAGCAGCTCCCTGGGACAGGGTGGAAACACCATATATTTT

v_gene: TRBV28
j_gene: TRBJ2-2
d_gene: TRBD1
abundance: NA
CDR3aa: CASSSGQVITGELFF
CDR3nt: TGTGCCAGCTCCTCGGGACAGGTGATCACCGGGGAGCTGTTTTTT

v_gene: TRBV19
j_gene: TRBJ2-2
d_gene: TRBD1
abundance: NA
CDR3aa: CASSSSGTGNTGELFF
CDR3nt: TGTGCCAGTAGTAGCTCCGGGACAGGGAACACCGGGGAGCTGTTTTTT

v_gene: TRBV7-3
j_gene: TRBJ1-1
d_gene: NA
abundance: few
CDR3aa: CASSETVNTEAFF
CDR3nt: TGTGCCAGCAGCGAGACAGTGAACACTGAAGCTTTCTTT

v_gene: TRBV28
j_gene: TRBJ2-4
d_gene: NA
abundance: NA
CDR3aa: CASSFSRAKNIQYF
CDR3nt: TGTGCCAGCAGTTTTTCCAGGGCCAAAAACATTCAGTACTTC

v_gene: TRBV4-3
j_gene: TRBJ2-6
d_gene: NA
abundance: NA
CDR3aa: CASSQVPTGSGANVLTF
CDR3nt: TGCGCCAGCAGCCAAGTGCCCACAGGGTCTGGGGCCAACGTCCTGACTTTC

v_gene: TRBV7-9
j_gene: TRBJ1-1
d_gene: TRBD1
abundance: NA
CDR3aa: CASSLGTGGEAFF
CDR3nt: TGTGCCAGCAGCCTCGGGACAGGGGGTGAAGCTTTCTTT

v_gene: TRBV5-6
j_gene: TRBJ1-5
d_gene: NA
abundance: once
CDR3aa: CASSSWTVYSNQPQHF
CDR3nt: TGTGCCAGCAGCTCCTGGACAGTTTATAGCAATCAGCCCCAGCATTTT

v_gene: TRBV11-2
j_gene: TRBJ2-7
d_gene: NA
abundance: NA
CDR3aa: CASSLGRAPYEQYF
CDR3nt: TGTGCCAGCAGCTTAGGGAGGGCCCCCTACGAGCAGTACTTC

v_gene: TRBV5-1
j_gene: TRBJ2-5
d_gene: NA
abundance: NA
CDR3aa: CASSLLAPFRETQYF
CDR3nt: TGCGCCAGCAGCTTGCTCGCCCCCTTCAGGGAGACCCAGTACTTC

v_gene: TRBV7-9
j_gene: TRBJ1-5
d_gene: NA
abundance: NA
CDR3aa: CASSLVDHRVNNQPQHF
CDR3nt: TGTGCCAGCAGCTTAGTAGACCACAGAGTGAACAATCAGCCCCAGCATTTT

v_gene: TRBV28
j_gene: TRBJ1-2
d_gene: NA
abundance: once
CDR3aa: CASNWGQSYGYTF
CDR3nt: TGTGCCAGCAATTGGGGGCAAAGCTATGGCTACACCTTC

v_gene: TRBV5-6
j_gene: TRBJ2-1
d_gene: NA
abundance: once
CDR3aa: CASSSPGTRGNEQFF
CDR3nt: TGTGCCAGCAGCAGCCCCGGGACTCGCGGCAATGAGCAGTTCTTC

v_gene: TRBV21-1
j_gene: TRBJ2-7
d_gene: NA
abundance: NA
CDR3aa: CASSKGGQRIYEQYF
CDR3nt: TGTGCCAGCAGCAAGGGGGGACAGAGAATCTACGAGCAGTACTTC

v_gene: TRBV27
j_gene: TRBJ2-7
d_gene: TRBD1
abundance: NA
CDR3aa: CASSLTGQGYEQYF
CDR3nt: TGTGCCAGCAGTTTAACCGGACAGGGCTACGAGCAGTACTTC

v_gene: TRBV27
j_gene: TRBJ2-3
d_gene: NA
abundance: NA
CDR3aa: CASSLEHPTDTQYF
CDR3nt: TGTGCCAGCAGTTTAGAACATCCGACAGATACGCAGTATTTT

v_gene: TRBV6-5
j_gene: TRBJ2-7
d_gene: TRBD1
abundance: once
CDR3aa: CASTYNRGATYEQYF
CDR3nt: TGTGCCAGCACCTACAACAGGGGGGCAACCTACGAGCAGTACTTC

v_gene: TRBV5-6
j_gene: TRBJ2-7
d_gene: NA
abundance: NA
CDR3aa: CASSLSRISYEQYF
CDR3nt: TGTGCCAGCAGCTTGTCCAGGATCTCCTACGAGCAGTACTTC

v_gene: TRBV7-2
j_gene: TRBJ1-2
d_gene: NA
abundance: NA
CDR3aa: CASSLQWQGKGGYTF
CDR3nt: TGTGCCAGCAGCTTACAGTGGCAGGGGAAGGGGGGCTACACCTTC

v_gene: TRBV5-1
j_gene: TRBJ1-1
d_gene: NA
abundance: few
CDR3aa: CASSADRIAEAFF
CDR3nt: TGCGCCAGCAGCGCAGACAGGATTGCCGAAGCTTTCTTT

v_gene: TRBV5-1
j_gene: TRBJ1-5
d_gene: TRBD1
abundance: NA
CDR3aa: CASSPLPGQGYQPQHF
CDR3nt: TGCGCCAGCAGCCCCCTTCCGGGACAGGGATATCAGCCCCAGCATTTT

v_gene: TRBV5-4
j_gene: TRBJ2-7
d_gene: TRBD1
abundance: NA
CDR3aa: CASSLWDRGYEQYF
CDR3nt: TGTGCCAGCAGCTTGTGGGACAGGGGTTACGAGCAGTACTTC

v_gene: TRBV9
j_gene: TRBJ2-7
d_gene: TRBD1
abundance: once
CDR3aa: CASSATGLSEQYF
CDR3nt: TGTGCCAGCAGCGCGACAGGGCTAAGCGAGCAGTACTTC